The table lists the clone carrying this T cell receptor (beta chain) with many counts. V lost 2 bases to trimming and J lost 5 bases; unmatched junction nucleotides: 8. This CDR3 comprises 14 residues. Per the germline V gene, CDR1 is DFQATT and CDR2 is SNEGSKA (reference sequence). The source of the sample is a study of CD8 T cells in ankylosing spondylitis. Each CDR3 protein is one row after TCRdb ran MiXCR on the 5' RACE reads. In the table there are some 250,000 distinct CDR3 sequences, 20% to 30% of which are singletons. The sequence was collected from a male donor with ankylosing spondylitis or in good health (not recorded which). J is TRBJ2-5 and V is TRBV20-1, with 7 bases lining up with TRBD1. The sample comprised blood, either unsorted or a sorted T cell fraction (not recorded which). CDR3 region: CSARPRQGRETQYF. The CDR3, as DNA: TGCAGTGCTAGACCACGACAGGGCCGGGAGACCCAGTACTTC.